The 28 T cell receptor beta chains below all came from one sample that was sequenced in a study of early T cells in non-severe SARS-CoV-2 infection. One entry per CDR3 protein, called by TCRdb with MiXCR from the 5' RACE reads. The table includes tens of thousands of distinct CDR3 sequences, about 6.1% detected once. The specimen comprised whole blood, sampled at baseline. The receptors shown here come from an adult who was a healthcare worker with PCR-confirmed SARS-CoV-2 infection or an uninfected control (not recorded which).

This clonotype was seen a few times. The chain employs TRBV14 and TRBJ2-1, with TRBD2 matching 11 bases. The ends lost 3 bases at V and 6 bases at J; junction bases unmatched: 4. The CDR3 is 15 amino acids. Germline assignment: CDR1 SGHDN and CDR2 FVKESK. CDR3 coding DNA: TGTGCCAGCAGCCAGGCGCTAGCGGGGGGCAATGAGCAGTTCTTC. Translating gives CASSQALAGGNEQFF. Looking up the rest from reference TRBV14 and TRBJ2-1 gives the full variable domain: EAGVTQFPSHSVIEKGQTVTLRCDPISGHDNLYWYRRVMGKEIKFLLHFVKESKQDESGMPNNRFLAERTGGTYSTLKVQPAELEDSGVYFCASSQALAGGNEQFFGPGTRLTVL.

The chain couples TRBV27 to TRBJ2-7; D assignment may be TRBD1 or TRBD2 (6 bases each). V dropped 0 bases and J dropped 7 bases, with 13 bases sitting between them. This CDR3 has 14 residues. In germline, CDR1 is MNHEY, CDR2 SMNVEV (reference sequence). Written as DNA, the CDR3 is TGTGCCAGCAGTTTATCGATGGAGGGGGGAGAGCAGTACTTC. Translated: CASSLSMEGGEQYF.

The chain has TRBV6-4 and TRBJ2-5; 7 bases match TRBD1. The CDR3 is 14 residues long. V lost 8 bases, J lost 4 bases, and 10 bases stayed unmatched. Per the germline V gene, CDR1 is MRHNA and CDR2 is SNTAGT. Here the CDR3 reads CASPFSTGRETQYF. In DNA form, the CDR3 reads TGTGCCAGCCCCTTTTCGACAGGGCGAGAGACCCAGTACTTC.

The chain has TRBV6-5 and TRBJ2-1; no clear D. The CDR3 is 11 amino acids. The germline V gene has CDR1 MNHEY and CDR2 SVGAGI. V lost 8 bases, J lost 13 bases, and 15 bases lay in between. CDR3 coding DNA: TGTGCCAGCGGGAAACCTATTCCCCAGTTCTTC. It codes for CASGKPIPQFF.

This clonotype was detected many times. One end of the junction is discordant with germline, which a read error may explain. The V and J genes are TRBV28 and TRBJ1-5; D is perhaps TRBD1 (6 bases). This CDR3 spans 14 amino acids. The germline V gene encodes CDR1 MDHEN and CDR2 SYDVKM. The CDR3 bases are TGTGCCAGCAGTTTATTCGCGATTTCCGGGACACCTATTTTT. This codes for CASSLFAISGTPIF.

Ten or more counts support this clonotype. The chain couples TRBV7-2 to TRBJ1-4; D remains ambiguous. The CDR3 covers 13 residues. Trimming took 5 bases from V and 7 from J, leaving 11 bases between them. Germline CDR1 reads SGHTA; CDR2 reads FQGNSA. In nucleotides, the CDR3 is TGTGCCAGCAGCCCCCTTGGCCGTGAAAAACTGTTTTTT. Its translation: CASSPLGREKLFF. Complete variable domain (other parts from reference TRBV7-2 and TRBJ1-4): GAGVSQSPSNKVTEKGKDVELRCDPISGHTALYWYRQSLGQGLEFLIYFQGNSAPDKSGLPSDRFSAERTGGSVSTLTIQRTQQEDSAVYLCASSPLGREKLFFGSGTQLSVL.

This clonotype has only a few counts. The CDR3 loop is CASSLLTAFTDTQYF. In nucleotides, the CDR3 is TGCGCCAGCAGCTTATTAACTGCCTTCACAGATACGCAGTATTTT. This chain links TRBV5-1 with TRBJ2-3, with D unresolved. The length of the CDR3 is 15 residues. Germline values: CDR1 SGHRS, CDR2 YFSETQ. The germline V and J ends were trimmed by 2 bases and 2 bases, with 12 bases remaining between them.

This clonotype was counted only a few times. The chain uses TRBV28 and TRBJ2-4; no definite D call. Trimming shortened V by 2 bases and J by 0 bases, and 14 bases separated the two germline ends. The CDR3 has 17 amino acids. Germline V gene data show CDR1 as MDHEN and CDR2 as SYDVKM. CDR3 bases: TGTGCCAGCAGTTTAAGGGTCAGGTTACTAGCCAAAAACATTCAGTACTTC. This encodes CASSLRVRLLAKNIQYF.

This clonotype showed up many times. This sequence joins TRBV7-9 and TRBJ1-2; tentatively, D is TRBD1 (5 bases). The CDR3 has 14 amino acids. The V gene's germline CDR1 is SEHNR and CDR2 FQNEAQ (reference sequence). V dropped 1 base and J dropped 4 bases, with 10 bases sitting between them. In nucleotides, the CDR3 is TGTGCCAGCAGCTTAGGGGGCGGAGTCTATGGCTACACCTTC. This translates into CASSLGGGVYGYTF.

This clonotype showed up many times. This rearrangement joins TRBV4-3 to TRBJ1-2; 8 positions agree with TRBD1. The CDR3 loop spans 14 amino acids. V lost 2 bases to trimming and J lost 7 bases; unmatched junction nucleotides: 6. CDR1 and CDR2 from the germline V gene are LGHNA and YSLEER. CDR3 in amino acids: CASSQQGASLGYTF. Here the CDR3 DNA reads TGCGCCAGCAGCCAACAGGGGGCTTCTCTTGGCTACACCTTC.

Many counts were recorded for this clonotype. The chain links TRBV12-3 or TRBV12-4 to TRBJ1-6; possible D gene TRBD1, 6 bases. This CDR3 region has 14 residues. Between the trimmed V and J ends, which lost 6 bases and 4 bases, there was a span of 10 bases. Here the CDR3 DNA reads TGTGCCAGCAGCCAAGGGGGATATAATTCACCCCTCCACTTT. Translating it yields CASSQGGYNSPLHF.

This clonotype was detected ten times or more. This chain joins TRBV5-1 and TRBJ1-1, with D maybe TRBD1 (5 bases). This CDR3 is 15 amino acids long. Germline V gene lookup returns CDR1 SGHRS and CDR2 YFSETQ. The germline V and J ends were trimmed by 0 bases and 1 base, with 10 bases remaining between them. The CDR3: CASSLDGAKNTEAFF. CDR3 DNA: TGCGCCAGCAGCTTGGATGGGGCCAAGAACACTGAAGCTTTCTTT.

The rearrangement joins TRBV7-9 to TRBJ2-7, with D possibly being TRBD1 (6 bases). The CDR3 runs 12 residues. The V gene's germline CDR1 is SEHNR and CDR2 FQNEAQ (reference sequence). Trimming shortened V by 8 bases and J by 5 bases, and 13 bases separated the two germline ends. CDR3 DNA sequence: TGTGCCAGCGGCAGGGGCGCCGACGAGCAGTACTTC. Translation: CASGRGADEQYF.

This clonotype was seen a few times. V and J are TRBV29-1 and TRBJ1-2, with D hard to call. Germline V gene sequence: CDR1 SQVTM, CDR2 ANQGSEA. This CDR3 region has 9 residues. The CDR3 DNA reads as TGCAGTACCACCTATGGCTACACCTTC. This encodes CSTTYGYTF.

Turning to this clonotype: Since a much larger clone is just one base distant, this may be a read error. The DNA for the CDR3 is TGTGCCAGCAGTTCCCTGTTTAGGGGCTACACTGAAGCTTCCTTT. Translation gives CASSSLFRGYTEASF. The rearrangement uses TRBV6-2 or TRBV6-3 and TRBJ1-1; D may be TRBD1 (5 bases). The CDR3 covers 15 residues. The V gene's germline CDR1 is MNHEY and CDR2 SVGEGT.

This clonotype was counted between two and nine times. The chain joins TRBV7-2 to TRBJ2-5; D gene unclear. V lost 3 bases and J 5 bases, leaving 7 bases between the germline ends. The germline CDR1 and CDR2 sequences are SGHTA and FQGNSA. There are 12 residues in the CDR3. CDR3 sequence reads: CASSLTSETQYF. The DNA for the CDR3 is TGTGCCAGCAGCTTGACCTCGGAGACCCAGTACTTC.

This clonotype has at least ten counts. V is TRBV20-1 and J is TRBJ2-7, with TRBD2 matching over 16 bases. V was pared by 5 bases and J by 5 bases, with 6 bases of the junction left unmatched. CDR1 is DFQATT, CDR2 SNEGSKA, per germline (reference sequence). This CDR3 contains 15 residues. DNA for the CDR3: TGCAGTGCTTGGGGACTAGCGGGGGGGACCAACGAGCAGTACTTC. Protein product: CSAWGLAGGTNEQYF.

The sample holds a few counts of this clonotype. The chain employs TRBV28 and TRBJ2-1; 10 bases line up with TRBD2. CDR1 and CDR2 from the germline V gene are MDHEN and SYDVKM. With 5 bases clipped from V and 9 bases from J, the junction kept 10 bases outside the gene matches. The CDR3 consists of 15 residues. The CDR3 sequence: CASSPQLAGYPEQFF. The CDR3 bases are TGTGCCAGCAGTCCCCAACTAGCGGGGTACCCTGAGCAGTTCTTC. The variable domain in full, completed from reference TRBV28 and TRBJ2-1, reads DVKVTQSSRYLVKRTGEKVFLECVQDMDHENMFWYRQDPGLGLRLIYFSYDVKMKEKGDIPEGYSVSREKKERFSLILESASTNQTSMYLCASSPQLAGYPEQFFGPGTRLTVL.

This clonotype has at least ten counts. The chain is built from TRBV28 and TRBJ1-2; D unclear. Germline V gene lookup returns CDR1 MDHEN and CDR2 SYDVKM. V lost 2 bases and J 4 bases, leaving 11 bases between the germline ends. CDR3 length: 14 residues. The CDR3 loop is CASSLSWPAYGYTF. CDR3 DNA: TGTGCCAGCAGTTTAAGTTGGCCGGCCTATGGCTACACCTTC.

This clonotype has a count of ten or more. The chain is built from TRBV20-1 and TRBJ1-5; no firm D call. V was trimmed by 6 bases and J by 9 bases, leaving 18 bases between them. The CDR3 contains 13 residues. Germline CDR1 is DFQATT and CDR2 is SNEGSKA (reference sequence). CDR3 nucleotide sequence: TGCAGTGCCGGAGGTGGGCCCCTCTTGCCCCAGCATTTT. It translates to CSAGGGPLLPQHF.

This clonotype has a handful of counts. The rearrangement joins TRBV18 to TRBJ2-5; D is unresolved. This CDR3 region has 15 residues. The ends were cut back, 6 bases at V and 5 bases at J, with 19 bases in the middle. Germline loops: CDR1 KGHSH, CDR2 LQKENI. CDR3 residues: CASSPRHESGETQYF. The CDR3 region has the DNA TGTGCCAGCTCGCCCCGGCATGAGTCCGGGGAGACCCAGTACTTC.

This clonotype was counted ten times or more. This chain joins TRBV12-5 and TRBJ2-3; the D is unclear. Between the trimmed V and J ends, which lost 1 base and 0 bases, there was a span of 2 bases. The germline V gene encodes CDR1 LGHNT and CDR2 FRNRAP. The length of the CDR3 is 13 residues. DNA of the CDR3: TGTGCTAGTGGTTTGGGTAGCACAGATACGCAGTATTTT. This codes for CASGLGSTDTQYF.

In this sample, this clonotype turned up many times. The CDR3 sequence: CASSGTYRDPVNQETQYF. The CDR3 DNA reads as TGTGCCAGCAGTGGGACCTACCGGGACCCGGTGAACCAAGAGACCCAGTACTTC. This chain links TRBV6-1 with TRBJ2-5; perhaps D is TRBD1 or TRBD2 (5 bases each). The CDR3 is made up of 18 amino acids. The germline V and J ends were trimmed by 4 bases and 0 bases, with 21 bases remaining between them. Germline-derived CDR1 and CDR2 are MNHNS and SASEGT.

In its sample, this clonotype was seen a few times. The CDR3 DNA sequence: TGTGCCAGCAGTCTTACGACTAGCACAGATACGCAGTATTTT. Encoded protein: CASSLTTSTDTQYF. The chain has TRBV12-3 or TRBV12-4 and TRBJ2-3; D is undetermined. The ends were cut back, 5 bases at V and 0 bases at J, with 9 bases in the middle. CDR3 length: 14 amino acids.

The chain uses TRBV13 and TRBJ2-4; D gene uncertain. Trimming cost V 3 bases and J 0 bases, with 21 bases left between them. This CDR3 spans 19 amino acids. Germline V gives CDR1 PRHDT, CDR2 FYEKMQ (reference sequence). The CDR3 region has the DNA TGTGCCAGCAGCTTGGGTGGCCTCAATAGAAGAATAGCCAAAAACATTCAGTACTTC. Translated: CASSLGGLNRRIAKNIQYF.

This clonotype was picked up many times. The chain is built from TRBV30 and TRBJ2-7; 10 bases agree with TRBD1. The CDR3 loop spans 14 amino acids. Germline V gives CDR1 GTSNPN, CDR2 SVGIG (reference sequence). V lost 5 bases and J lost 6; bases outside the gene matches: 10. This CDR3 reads CAWGLGTGAFEQYF. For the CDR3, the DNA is TGTGCCTGGGGCCTCGGGACAGGGGCTTTCGAGCAGTACTTC.

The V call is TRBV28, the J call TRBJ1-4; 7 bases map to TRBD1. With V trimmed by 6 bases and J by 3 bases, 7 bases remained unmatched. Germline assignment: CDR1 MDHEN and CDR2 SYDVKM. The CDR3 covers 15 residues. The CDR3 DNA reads TGTGCCAGCAGGGCATGGGACAGTTCTAATGAAAAACTGTTTTTT. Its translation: CASRAWDSSNEKLFF.

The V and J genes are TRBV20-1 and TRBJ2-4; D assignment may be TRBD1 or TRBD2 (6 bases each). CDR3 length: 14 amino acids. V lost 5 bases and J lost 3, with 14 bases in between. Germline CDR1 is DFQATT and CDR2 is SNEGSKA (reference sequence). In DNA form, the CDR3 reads TGCAGTGCTGGAGGGGGAACGGGCAAAAACATTCAGTACTTC. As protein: CSAGGGTGKNIQYF.